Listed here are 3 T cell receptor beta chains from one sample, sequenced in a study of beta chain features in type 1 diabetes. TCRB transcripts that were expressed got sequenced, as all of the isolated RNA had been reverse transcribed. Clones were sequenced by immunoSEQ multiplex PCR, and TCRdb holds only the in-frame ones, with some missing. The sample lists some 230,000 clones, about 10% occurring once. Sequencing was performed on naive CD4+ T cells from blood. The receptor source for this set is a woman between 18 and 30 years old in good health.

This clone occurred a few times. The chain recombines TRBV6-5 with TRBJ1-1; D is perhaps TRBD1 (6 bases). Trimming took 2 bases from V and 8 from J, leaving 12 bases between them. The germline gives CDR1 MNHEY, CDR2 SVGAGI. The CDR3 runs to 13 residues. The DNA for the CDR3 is TGTGCCAGCAGTTACACGGAGACAGGAGAAGCTTTCTTT. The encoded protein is CASSYTETGEAFF.

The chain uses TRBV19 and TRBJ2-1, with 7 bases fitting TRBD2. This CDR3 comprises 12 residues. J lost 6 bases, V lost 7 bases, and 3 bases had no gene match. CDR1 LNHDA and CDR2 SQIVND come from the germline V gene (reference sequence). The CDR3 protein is CASIGLGNEQFF. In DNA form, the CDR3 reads TGTGCCAGTATCGGACTAGGCAATGAGCAGTTCTTC. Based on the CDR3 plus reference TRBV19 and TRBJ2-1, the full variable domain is DGGITQSPKYLFRKEGQNVTLSCEQNLNHDAMYWYRQDPGQGLRLIYYSQIVNDFQKGDIAEGYSVSREKKESFPLTVTSAQKNPTAFYLCASIGLGNEQFFGPGTRLTVL.

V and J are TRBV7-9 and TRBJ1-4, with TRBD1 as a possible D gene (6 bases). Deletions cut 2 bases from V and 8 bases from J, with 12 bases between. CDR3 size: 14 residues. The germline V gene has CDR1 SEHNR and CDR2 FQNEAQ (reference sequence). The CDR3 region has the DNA TGTGCCAGCAGCTTAAAGCTGGACAGAGAAAAACTGTTTTTT. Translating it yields CASSLKLDREKLFF.